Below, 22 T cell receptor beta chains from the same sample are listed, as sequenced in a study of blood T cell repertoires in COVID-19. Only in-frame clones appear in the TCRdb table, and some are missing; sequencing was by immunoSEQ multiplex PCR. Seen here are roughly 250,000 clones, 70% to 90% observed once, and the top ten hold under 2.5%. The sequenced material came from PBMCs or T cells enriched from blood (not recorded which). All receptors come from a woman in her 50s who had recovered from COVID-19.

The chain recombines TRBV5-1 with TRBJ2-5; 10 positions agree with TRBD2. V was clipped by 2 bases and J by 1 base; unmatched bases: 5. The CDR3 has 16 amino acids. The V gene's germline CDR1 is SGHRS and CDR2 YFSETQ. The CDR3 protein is CASSFSAGGGQETQYF. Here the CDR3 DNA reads TGCGCCAGCAGCTTCTCAGCGGGAGGGGGCCAAGAGACCCAGTACTTC.

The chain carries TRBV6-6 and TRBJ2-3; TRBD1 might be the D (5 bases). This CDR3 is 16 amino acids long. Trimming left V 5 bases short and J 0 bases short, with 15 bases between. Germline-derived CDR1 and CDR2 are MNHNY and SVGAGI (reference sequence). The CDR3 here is CASSPLQGTSTDTQYF. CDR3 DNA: TGTGCCAGCAGTCCCCTCCAGGGTACAAGCACAGATACGCAGTATTTT.

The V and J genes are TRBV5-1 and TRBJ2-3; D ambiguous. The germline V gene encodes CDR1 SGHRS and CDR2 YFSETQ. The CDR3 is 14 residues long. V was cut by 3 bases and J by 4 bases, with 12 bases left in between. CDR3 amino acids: CASSSSLSADTQYF. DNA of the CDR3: TGCGCCAGCAGCTCCTCCCTTAGTGCAGATACGCAGTATTTT.

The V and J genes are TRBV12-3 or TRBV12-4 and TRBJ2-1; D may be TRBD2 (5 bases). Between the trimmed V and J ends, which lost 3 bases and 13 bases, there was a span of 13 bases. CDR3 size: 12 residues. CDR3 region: CASSLIGSPQFF. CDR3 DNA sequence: TGTGCCAGCAGTTTGATTGGGAGTCCTCAGTTCTTC.

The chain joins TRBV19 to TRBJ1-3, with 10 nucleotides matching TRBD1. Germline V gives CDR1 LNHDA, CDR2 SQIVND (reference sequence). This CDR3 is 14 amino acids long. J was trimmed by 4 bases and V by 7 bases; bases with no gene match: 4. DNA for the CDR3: TGTGCCAGTACCCGACAGGGGGCGGGAAACACCATATATTTT. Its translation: CASTRQGAGNTIYF. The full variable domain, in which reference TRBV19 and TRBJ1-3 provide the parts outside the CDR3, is DGGITQSPKYLFRKEGQNVTLSCEQNLNHDAMYWYRQDPGQGLRLIYYSQIVNDFQKGDIAEGYSVSREKKESFPLTVTSAQKNPTAFYLCASTRQGAGNTIYFGEGSWLTVV.

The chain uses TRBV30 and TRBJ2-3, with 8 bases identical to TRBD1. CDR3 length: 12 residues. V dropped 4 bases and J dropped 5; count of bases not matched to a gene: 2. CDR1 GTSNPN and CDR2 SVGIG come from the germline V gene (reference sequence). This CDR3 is CAWITGGDTQYF. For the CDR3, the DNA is TGTGCCTGGATTACAGGGGGAGATACGCAGTATTTT.

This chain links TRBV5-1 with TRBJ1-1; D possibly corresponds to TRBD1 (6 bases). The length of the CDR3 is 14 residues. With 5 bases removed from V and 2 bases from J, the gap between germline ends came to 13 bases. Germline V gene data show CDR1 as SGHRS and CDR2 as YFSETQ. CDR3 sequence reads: CASRSDRYNTEAFF. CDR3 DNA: TGCGCCAGCAGATCGGACAGATACAACACTGAAGCTTTCTTT.

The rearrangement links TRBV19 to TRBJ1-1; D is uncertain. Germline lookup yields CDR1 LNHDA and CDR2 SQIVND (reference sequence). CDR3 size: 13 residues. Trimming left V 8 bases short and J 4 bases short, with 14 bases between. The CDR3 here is CASRTGFVTEAFF. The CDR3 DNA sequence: TGTGCCAGTCGCACGGGGTTCGTCACTGAAGCTTTCTTT.

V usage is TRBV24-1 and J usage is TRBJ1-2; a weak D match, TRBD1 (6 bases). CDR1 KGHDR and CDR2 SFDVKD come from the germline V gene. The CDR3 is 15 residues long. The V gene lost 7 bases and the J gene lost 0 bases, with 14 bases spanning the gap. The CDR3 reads CATRATGPANYGYTF. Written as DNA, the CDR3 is TGTGCCACCAGAGCCACAGGGCCCGCTAACTATGGCTACACCTTC.

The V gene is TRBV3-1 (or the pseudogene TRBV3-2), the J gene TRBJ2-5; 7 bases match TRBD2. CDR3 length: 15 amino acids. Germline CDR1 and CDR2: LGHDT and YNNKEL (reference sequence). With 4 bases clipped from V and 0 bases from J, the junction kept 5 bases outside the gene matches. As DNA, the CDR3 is TGTGCCAGCAGCCTCCCGGGGACTAACCAAGAGACCCAGTACTTC. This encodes CASSLPGTNQETQYF.

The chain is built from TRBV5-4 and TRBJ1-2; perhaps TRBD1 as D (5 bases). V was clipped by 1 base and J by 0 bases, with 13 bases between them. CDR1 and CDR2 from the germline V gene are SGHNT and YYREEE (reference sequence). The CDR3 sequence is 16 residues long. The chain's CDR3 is CASSLTGAGTNYGYTF. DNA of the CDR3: TGTGCCAGCAGCTTGACAGGAGCCGGAACTAACTATGGCTACACCTTC.

DNA for the CDR3: TGCGCCAGCAGCCAGGGACTAGCGGGAGGTGAGCAGTTCTTC. It translates to CASSQGLAGGEQFF. The V call is TRBV4-1, the J call TRBJ2-1; the match to TRBD2 covers 15 bases. V shed 3 bases and J 9 bases; nucleotides not matched to a gene: 0. This CDR3 has 14 amino acids. CDR1 MGHRA and CDR2 YSYEKL come from the germline V gene.

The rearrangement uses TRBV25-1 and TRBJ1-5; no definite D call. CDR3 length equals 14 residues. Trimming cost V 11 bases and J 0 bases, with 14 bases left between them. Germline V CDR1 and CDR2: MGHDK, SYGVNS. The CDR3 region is CAASGSHSNQPQHF. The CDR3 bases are TGTGCCGCATCCGGGAGCCATAGCAATCAGCCCCAGCATTTT.

CDR3 residues: CASSPRTSGSETQYF. The DNA of the CDR3 is TGTGCCAGCAGCCCTCGGACTAGCGGGAGTGAGACCCAGTACTTC. This chain joins TRBV11-3 and TRBJ2-5; 13 bases match TRBD2. Germline trimming cut 5 bases from V and 5 bases from J; bases unmatched to any gene: 5. The CDR3 is 15 residues long. Germline V gene data show CDR1 as SGHNT and CDR2 as YENEEA.

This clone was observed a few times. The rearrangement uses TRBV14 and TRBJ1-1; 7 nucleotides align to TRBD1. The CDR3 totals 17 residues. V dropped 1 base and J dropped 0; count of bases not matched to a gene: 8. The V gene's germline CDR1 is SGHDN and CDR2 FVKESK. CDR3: CASSQVRGLRLNTEAFF. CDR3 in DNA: TGTGCCAGCAGCCAAGTAAGGGGGCTGCGGCTGAACACTGAAGCTTTCTTT.

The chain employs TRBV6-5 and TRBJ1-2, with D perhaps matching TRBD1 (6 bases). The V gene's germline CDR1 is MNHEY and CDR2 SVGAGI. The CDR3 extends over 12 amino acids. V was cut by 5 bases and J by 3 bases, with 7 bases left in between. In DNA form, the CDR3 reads TGTGCCAGCAGTCCAGGGGACTATGGCTACACCTTC. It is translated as CASSPGDYGYTF.

The CDR3 sequence is CASSLRVANYGYTF. In DNA, the CDR3 is TGTGCCAGCAGCCTCAGGGTGGCTAACTATGGCTACACCTTC. The gene calls are TRBV3-1 (or the pseudogene TRBV3-2) and TRBJ1-2, with D possibly matching TRBD1 (5 bases). The CDR3 spans 14 residues. Trimming removed 4 bases at V and 0 bases at J, with 9 bases between. Germline CDR1 is LGHDT and CDR2 is YNNKEL (reference sequence).

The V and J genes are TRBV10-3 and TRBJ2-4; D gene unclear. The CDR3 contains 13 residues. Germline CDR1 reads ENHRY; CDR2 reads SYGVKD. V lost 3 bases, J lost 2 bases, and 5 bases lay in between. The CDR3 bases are TGTGCCATCAGTGAAGCCCCCAAAAACATTCAGTACTTC. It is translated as CAISEAPKNIQYF.

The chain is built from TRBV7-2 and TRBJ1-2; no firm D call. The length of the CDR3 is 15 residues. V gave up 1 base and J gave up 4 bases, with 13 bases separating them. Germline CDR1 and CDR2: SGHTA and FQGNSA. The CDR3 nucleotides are TGTGCCAGCAGCTTAGGTTCTGAGGGTCTCTATGGCTACACCTTC. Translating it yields CASSLGSEGLYGYTF.

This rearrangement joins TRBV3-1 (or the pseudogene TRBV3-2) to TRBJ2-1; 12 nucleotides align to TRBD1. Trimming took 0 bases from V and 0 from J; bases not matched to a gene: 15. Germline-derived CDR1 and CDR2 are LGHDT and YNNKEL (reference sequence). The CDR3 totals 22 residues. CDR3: CASSQDFYRDRGREGSYNEQFF. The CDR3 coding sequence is TGTGCCAGCAGCCAAGATTTTTATCGGGACAGGGGGCGCGAGGGCTCCTACAATGAGCAGTTCTTC.

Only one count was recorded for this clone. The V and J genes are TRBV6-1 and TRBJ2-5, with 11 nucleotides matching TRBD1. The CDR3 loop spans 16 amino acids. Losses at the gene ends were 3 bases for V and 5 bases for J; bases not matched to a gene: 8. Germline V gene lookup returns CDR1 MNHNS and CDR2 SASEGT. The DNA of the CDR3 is TGTGCCAGCAGTGACCTCGGACAGGGGGCCTGGGAGACCCAGTACTTC. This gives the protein CASSDLGQGAWETQYF.

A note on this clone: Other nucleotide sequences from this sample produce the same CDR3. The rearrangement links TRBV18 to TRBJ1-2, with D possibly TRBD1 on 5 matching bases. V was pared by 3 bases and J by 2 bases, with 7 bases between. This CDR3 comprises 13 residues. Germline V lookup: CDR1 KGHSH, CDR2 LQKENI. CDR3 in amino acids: CASSPGGNYGYTF. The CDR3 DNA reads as TGTGCCAGCTCACCTGGGGGGAACTATGGCTACACCTTC.